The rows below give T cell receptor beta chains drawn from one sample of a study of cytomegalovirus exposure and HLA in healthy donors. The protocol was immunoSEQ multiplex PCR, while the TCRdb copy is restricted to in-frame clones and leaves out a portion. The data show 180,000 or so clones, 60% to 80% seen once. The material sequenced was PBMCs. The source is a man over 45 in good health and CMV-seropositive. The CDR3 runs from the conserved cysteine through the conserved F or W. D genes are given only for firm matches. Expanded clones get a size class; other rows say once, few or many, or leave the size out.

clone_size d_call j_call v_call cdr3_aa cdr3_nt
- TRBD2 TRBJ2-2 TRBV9 CASSVGTSGGITGELFF TGTGCCAGCAGCGTAGGGACTAGCGGGGGAATCACCGGGGAGCTGTTTTTT
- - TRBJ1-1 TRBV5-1 CASSSDGGGITEAFF TGCGCCAGCAGCTCGGATGGGGGGGGGATCACTGAAGCTTTCTTT
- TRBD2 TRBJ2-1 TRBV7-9 CASSPQALAGGRDEQFF TGTGCCAGCAGCCCCCAGGCCCTAGCGGGGGGACGCGATGAGCAGTTCTTC
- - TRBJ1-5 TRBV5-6 CASSSGFLDQPQHF TGTGCCAGCAGCTCGGGGTTCCTGGATCAGCCCCAGCATTTT
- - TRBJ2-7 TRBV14 CASSPRYEQYF TGTGCCAGCAGCCCGAGGTACGAGCAGTACTTC
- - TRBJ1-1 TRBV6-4 CASSDSQGNTEAFF TGTGCCAGCAGTGACTCGCAGGGGAACACTGAAGCTTTCTTT
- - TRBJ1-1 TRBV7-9 CASSYYTGTNTEAFF TGTGCCAGCAGCTACTACACCGGGACTAACACTGAAGCTTTCTTT
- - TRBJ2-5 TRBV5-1 CASSTRGGEQETQYF TGCGCCAGCAGCACCCGCGGCGGGGAGCAAGAGACCCAGTACTTC
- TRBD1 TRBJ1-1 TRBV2 CASSPQGAEDTEAFF TGTGCCAGCAGTCCACAGGGGGCGGAGGACACTGAAGCTTTCTTT
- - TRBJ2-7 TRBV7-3 CASSLIRGGEQYF TGTGCCAGCAGCTTAATCCGGGGTGGCGAGCAGTACTTC
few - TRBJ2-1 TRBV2 CASSIYNEQFF TGTGCCAGCAGCATCTACAATGAGCAGTTCTTC
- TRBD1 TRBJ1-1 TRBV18 CASSQTGGNTEAFF TGTGCCAGCTCACAGACAGGGGGGAACACTGAAGCTTTCTTT
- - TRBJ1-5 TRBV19 CASSTRRLVFFNQPQHF TGTGCCAGTAGTACGCGACGGCTAGTTTTTTTCAATCAGCCCCAGCATTTT
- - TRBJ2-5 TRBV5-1 CASSLGRRGQEETQYF TGCGCCAGCAGCTTGGGGAGGCGGGGGCAAGAGGAGACCCAGTACTTC
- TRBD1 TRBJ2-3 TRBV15 CATSPRTGSGTQYF TGTGCCACCAGCCCTCGGACAGGGTCTGGTACGCAGTATTTT
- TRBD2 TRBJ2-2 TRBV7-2 CASSGSGGSSGELFF TGTGCCAGCTCCGGGAGCGGGGGGTCGTCCGGGGAGCTGTTTTTT
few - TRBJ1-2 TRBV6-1 CASSPDGNYGYTF TGTGCCAGCAGCCCCGACGGGAACTATGGCTACACCTTC
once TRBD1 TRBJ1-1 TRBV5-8 CASSWDRGPGMNTEAFF TGTGCCAGCAGCTGGGACAGGGGGCCAGGCATGAACACTGAAGCTTTCTTT
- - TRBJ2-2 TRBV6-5 CASSTRGGTTGELFF TGTGCCAGCAGTACCAGGGGTGGGACCACCGGGGAGCTGTTTTTT
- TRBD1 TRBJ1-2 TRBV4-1 CASSQGDRDLEGYTF TGCGCCAGCAGCCAAGGGGACAGGGATTTGGAGGGCTACACCTTC
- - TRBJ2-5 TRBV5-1 CASRPGGGAKETQYF TGCGCCAGCAGGCCTGGAGGGGGCGCGAAAGAGACCCAGTACTTC
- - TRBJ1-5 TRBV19 CASRGQGTSNQPQHF TGTGCCAGTAGGGGGCAGGGAACAAGCAATCAGCCCCAGCATTTT
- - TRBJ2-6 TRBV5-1 CASSLASMSGGASGANVLTF TGCGCCAGCAGCTTGGCCAGTATGAGTGGCGGTGCCTCTGGGGCCAACGTCCTGACTTTC
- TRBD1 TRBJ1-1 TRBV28 CASSLLARQGGTEAFF TGTGCCAGCAGTTTACTTGCTCGACAGGGAGGAACTGAAGCTTTCTTT
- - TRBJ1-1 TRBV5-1 CASSSSTSTANTEAFF TGCGCCAGCAGCTCTTCGACATCAACAGCTAACACTGAAGCTTTCTTT
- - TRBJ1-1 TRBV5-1 CASRAANLNTEAFF TGCGCCAGCAGGGCGGCCAATTTGAACACTGAAGCTTTCTTT
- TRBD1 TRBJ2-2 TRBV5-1 CASSLSGTGYRTGELFF TGCGCCAGCAGCTTATCCGGGACAGGGTACCGGACCGGGGAGCTGTTTTTT
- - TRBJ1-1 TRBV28 CAARKSGATEAFF TGTGCCGCGCGAAAATCGGGTGCCACTGAAGCTTTCTTT
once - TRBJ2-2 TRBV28 CASSLNSLFNTGELFF TGTGCCAGCAGTTTAAACAGCCTATTTAACACCGGGGAGCTGTTTTTT
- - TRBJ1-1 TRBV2 CASPYPPGATEAFF TGTGCCAGCCCCTACCCCCCAGGGGCAACTGAAGCTTTCTTT
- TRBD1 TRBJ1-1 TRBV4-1 CASSPGTDTEAFF TGCGCCAGCAGCCCTGGGACAGACACTGAAGCTTTCTTT
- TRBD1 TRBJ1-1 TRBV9 CASSVSGGRYAEAFF TGTGCCAGCAGCGTCTCAGGGGGGAGGTACGCTGAAGCTTTCTTT
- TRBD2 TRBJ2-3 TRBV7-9 CASSSVAGGPDTQYF TGTGCCAGCAGCTCTGTAGCGGGGGGGCCAGATACGCAGTATTTT
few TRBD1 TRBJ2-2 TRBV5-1 CASSLGQGYTGELFF TGCGCCAGCAGCTTGGGACAGGGATACACCGGGGAGCTGTTTTTT
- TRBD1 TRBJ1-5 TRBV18 CASSQRQGASNQPQHF TGTGCCAGCTCCCAAAGACAGGGCGCTAGCAATCAGCCCCAGCATTTT
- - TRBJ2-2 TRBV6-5 CASSYSGVTGELFF TGTGCCAGCAGTTACTCCGGGGTCACCGGGGAGCTGTTTTTT
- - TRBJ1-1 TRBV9 CASSAIKQSSAFF TGTGCCAGCAGCGCAATTAAACAGTCTTCAGCTTTCTTT
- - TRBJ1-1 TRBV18 CASSPPGTSQGEAFF TGTGCCAGCTCACCACCGGGGACATCACAAGGTGAAGCTTTCTTT
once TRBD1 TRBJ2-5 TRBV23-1 CAYSEDRYQETQYF TGCGCCTATTCCGAGGACAGGTACCAAGAGACCCAGTACTTC
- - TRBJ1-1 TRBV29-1 CSVFLGALSTEAFF TGCAGCGTTTTCCTGGGGGCCTTGAGCACTGAAGCTTTCTTT
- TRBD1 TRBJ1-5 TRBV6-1 CASSEKAGGSQPQHF TGTGCCAGCAGTGAAAAGGCAGGGGGTTCTCAGCCCCAGCATTTT
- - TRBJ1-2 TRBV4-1 CASSQGWAGRFINYGYTF TGCGCCAGCAGCCAAGGTTGGGCGGGGAGGTTTATTAACTATGGCTACACCTTC